This T cell receptor beta chain was documented in a study of shared clonotypes between healthy human individuals. Study-wide background: Aged between 18 and 49, the donors were two women and three men.

CDR1 and CDR2 from the germline V gene are LNHNV and YYDKDF (reference sequence). The length of the CDR3 is 15 residues. Trimming removed 6 bases from V and 9 bases from J; junction bases left unmatched: 11. At deep level, the assay was performed. Profiling relied on immunoSEQ multiplex PCR, and the TCRdb table lists in-frame clones only, not all of them. The data show over a million clones, with approximately 80% seen just once and 0.61% held by the top ten. The receptor comes from a man aged 18 to 35 in good health. Some clones in this sample may be carry-over from other donors' samples. The V gene is TRBV15, the J gene TRBJ2-1; TRBD2 agrees at 10 bases. The sample comprised memory CD4+ T cells from PBMCs. Subset of the sample: CD45RA-negative fraction. For the CDR3, the DNA is TGTGCCACCAGGGCCGGGACTAGCGCGGACAGTGAGCAGTTCTTC. Translated, it gives CATRAGTSADSEQFF.